This TCR beta chain was retrieved from a study of response to subunit inactivated influenza vaccine. Findings and limits, study-wide: Only a handful of new T cells, the authors suggested, are recruited with each seasonal influenza vaccination.

MiXCR, applied by TCRdb to the RT-PCR reads, yields one record per CDR3 protein. The sample has fewer than 400,000 distinct CDR3 sequences; 20% to 25% are singletons. Germline V lookup: CDR1 MGHDK, CDR2 SYGVNS. CDR3 size: 13 residues. V lost 7 bases to trimming and J lost 0 bases, with 7 bases between them. Notes on this clonotype: Its antigen is unknown.

The V gene is TRBV25-1, the J gene TRBJ1-3; D is undetermined. The clonotype was recovered from a man aged 50 to 69 who received an inactivated influenza vaccine. Here the sequenced sample was PBMCs from blood, taken 21 months after vaccination. CDR3 amino acids: CASMSGSGNTIYF. For the CDR3, the DNA is TGTGCCAGCATGTCGGGCTCTGGAAACACCATATATTTT.